Following are 17 T cell receptor beta chains from one sample sequenced in a study of blood T cell repertoires in COVID-19. The data were produced by immunoSEQ multiplex PCR, yet TCRdb's version contains in-frame clones alone and is incomplete. The sample records about 160,000 clones, roughly 84% being singletons. Sequencing was carried out using peripheral blood. The receptor source for this set is a woman of 80 years or more with active or convalescent COVID-19.

This chain links TRBV2 with TRBJ1-2, with 9 bases fitting TRBD1. Germline V lookup: CDR1 SNHLY, CDR2 FYNNEI. CDR3 length equals 17 residues. Trimming took 5 bases from V and 7 from J; bases not matched to a gene: 17. The CDR3 region is CASSPLILQGAGGGYTF. The CDR3 DNA follows: TGTGCCAGCAGTCCCCTCATCCTACAGGGGGCAGGAGGTGGCTACACCTTC.

A single count supports this clone. CDR3 bases: TGTGCCAGCTCACCGATTACAGTTCAGAACACTGAAGCTTTCTTT. It encodes CASSPITVQNTEAFF. V usage is TRBV18 and J usage is TRBJ1-1; D call uncertain. CDR1 KGHSH and CDR2 LQKENI come from the germline V gene. The CDR3 is 15 amino acids. With 3 bases removed from V and 1 base from J, the gap between germline ends came to 12 bases.

This clone has just a few counts. This rearrangement joins TRBV5-1 to TRBJ1-1; D is ambiguous. From germline, CDR1 is SGHRS and CDR2 YFSETQ. The CDR3 runs to 14 residues. The V end was cut by 3 bases, the J end by 0 bases, with 9 bases between. The CDR3 region is CASSSYTVNTEAFF. The CDR3, as DNA: TGCGCCAGCAGCTCCTATACAGTGAACACTGAAGCTTTCTTT.

This clone was picked up a small number of times. The chain couples TRBV11-2 to TRBJ2-7, with TRBD1 identical over 7 bases. This CDR3 has 18 residues. The germline CDR1 and CDR2 sequences are SGHAT and FQNNGV. With 5 bases clipped from V and 0 bases from J, the junction kept 16 bases outside the gene matches. The CDR3 bases are TGTGCCAGCAGCCCGCTCAACCGACAGGGCAAATCCTCCTACGAGCAGTACTTC. It translates to CASSPLNRQGKSSYEQYF.

V and J are TRBV6-5 and TRBJ1-5, with unresolved D. Trimming stripped 6 bases from V and 0 bases from J, with 9 bases between. Germline V lookup: CDR1 MNHEY, CDR2 SVGAGI. The CDR3 is 14 amino acids. The CDR3 DNA is TGTGCCAGCAGGATGGGCAATAGCAATCAGCCCCAGCATTTT. It translates to CASRMGNSNQPQHF.

The V call is TRBV18, the J call TRBJ1-2; 8 positions agree with TRBD1. Germline V gene lookup returns CDR1 KGHSH and CDR2 LQKENI. The trim removed 7 bases at V and 8 bases at J, leaving 9 bases unmatched. This CDR3 has 13 amino acids. For the CDR3, the DNA is TGTGCCAGCTTAACAACAGGGGGTGAGGGCTACACCTTC. Protein sequence: CASLTTGGEGYTF. Filled out from reference TRBV18 and TRBJ1-2, the complete variable domain reads NAGVMQNPRHLVRRRGQEARLRCSPMKGHSHVYWYRQLPEEGLKFMVYLQKENIIDESGMPKERFSAEFPKEGPSILRIQQVVRGDSAAYFCASLTTGGEGYTFGSGTRLTVV.

V is TRBV18 and J is TRBJ1-6, with TRBD1 as a possible D gene (6 bases). Trimming stripped 8 bases from V and 7 bases from J, with 15 bases between. The CDR3 extends over 14 amino acids. Germline CDR1 reads KGHSH; CDR2 reads LQKENI. The CDR3 here is CASTSGTQNSPLHF. CDR3 DNA: TGTGCCAGCACTTCCGGGACACAGAATTCACCCCTCCACTTT.

This clone was picked up a small number of times. This chain uses TRBV18 with TRBJ1-1, with unresolved D. V was pared by 8 bases and J by 5 bases, with 18 bases between. The germline V gene has CDR1 KGHSH and CDR2 LQKENI. The CDR3 covers 14 residues. DNA of the CDR3: TGTGCCAGCGATAAAGAGGTCGATGGGACTGAAGCTTTCTTT. Translation: CASDKEVDGTEAFF.

The rearrangement uses TRBV18 and TRBJ2-2; D not resolved. CDR1 and CDR2 (germline): KGHSH, LQKENI. Trimming shortened V by 4 bases and J by 3 bases, and 6 bases separated the two germline ends. The CDR3 sequence is 13 residues long. DNA for the CDR3: TGTGCCAGCTCACTCGGGTACACCGGGGAGCTGTTTTTT. Its translation is CASSLGYTGELFF.

The rearrangement joins TRBV5-6 to TRBJ1-1; weak D call: TRBD1 (6 bases). CDR1 and CDR2 (germline): SGHDT, YYEEEE. The V gene lost 6 bases and the J gene lost 1 base, with 22 bases spanning the gap. The CDR3 runs to 17 residues. The CDR3 loop is CASILTGRSSRNTEAFF. CDR3 bases: TGTGCCAGCATCCTAACAGGGAGATCTTCGAGGAACACTGAAGCTTTCTTT.

The chain carries TRBV9 and TRBJ1-1, with 7 nucleotides matching TRBD1. Germline trimming cut 2 bases from V and 1 base from J; bases unmatched to any gene: 8. The CDR3 is 16 residues long. Germline loops: CDR1 SGDLS, CDR2 YYNGEE. CDR3 residues: CASSVSTGTANTEAFF. The DNA of the CDR3 is TGTGCCAGCAGCGTTAGCACCGGGACAGCGAACACTGAAGCTTTCTTT.

This chain joins TRBV6-2 or TRBV6-3 and TRBJ1-5, with D possibly TRBD1 on 5 matching bases. Trimming pared 2 bases from V and 4 bases from J, leaving 15 bases between. Germline V gene lookup returns CDR1 MNHEY and CDR2 SVGEGT. The CDR3 runs 16 residues. CDR3 nucleotides: TGTGCCAGCAGTTACGGGTTTACAGGTTCTAATCAGCCCCAGCATTTT. Translation gives CASSYGFTGSNQPQHF.

In this sample, this clone turned up once. This chain joins TRBV27 and TRBJ1-4, with D unclear. Germline V gene sequence: CDR1 MNHEY, CDR2 SMNVEV (reference sequence). The CDR3 is 13 amino acids. V shed 4 bases and J shed 8 bases, with 11 bases lying between them. The CDR3: CASSSLIMEKLFF. DNA for the CDR3: TGTGCCAGCAGTTCTCTTATAATGGAAAAACTGTTTTTT.

The CDR3 DNA reads TGCGCCAGCAGTGAAGGAGCGGGGGGATCCTACGAGCAGTACTTC. It translates to CASSEGAGGSYEQYF. The chain is built from TRBV10-2 and TRBJ2-7; 9 bases map to TRBD2. The CDR3 sequence is 15 residues long. From germline, CDR1 is WSHSY and CDR2 SAAADI. Trimming cost V 3 bases and J 1 base; bases outside gene matches: 4.

This chain uses TRBV5-1 with TRBJ2-2; 8 nucleotides agree with TRBD2. The germline CDR1 and CDR2 sequences are SGHRS and YFSETQ. The CDR3 runs 14 residues. V trimming: 4 bases; J trimming: 4 bases; junction bases outside the gene matches: 3. CDR3 DNA sequence: TGCGCCAGCAGCCGAGGGACTAGCACCGGGGAGCTGTTTTTT. Encoded protein: CASSRGTSTGELFF. Full variable domain (outside the CDR3, taken from reference TRBV5-1 and TRBJ2-2): KAGVTQTPRYLIKTRGQQVTLSCSPISGHRSVSWYQQTPGQGLQFLFEYFSETQRNKGNFPGRFSGRQFSNSRSEMNVSTLELGDSALYLCASSRGTSTGELFFGEGSRLTVL.

This clone ranks as medium-sized. The chain recombines TRBV4-1 with TRBJ2-7; no clear D gene. Deletions cut 2 bases from V and 1 base from J, with 9 bases between. Germline CDR1 and CDR2: MGHRA and YSYEKL. The CDR3 is 14 residues long. The CDR3 nucleotides are TGCGCCAGCAGCCAACGCGCGGAGTCCTACGAGCAGTACTTC. Amino acids: CASSQRAESYEQYF.

The rearrangement links TRBV5-1 to TRBJ2-1; 9 nucleotides line up with TRBD2. CDR3 length: 16 residues. Germline CDR1 reads SGHRS; CDR2 reads YFSETQ. The ends lost 4 bases at V and 4 bases at J; junction bases unmatched: 9. The CDR3 region is CASSPLSRGGYNEQFF. Here the CDR3 DNA reads TGCGCCAGCAGCCCCCTTTCGCGGGGGGGTTACAATGAGCAGTTCTTC.